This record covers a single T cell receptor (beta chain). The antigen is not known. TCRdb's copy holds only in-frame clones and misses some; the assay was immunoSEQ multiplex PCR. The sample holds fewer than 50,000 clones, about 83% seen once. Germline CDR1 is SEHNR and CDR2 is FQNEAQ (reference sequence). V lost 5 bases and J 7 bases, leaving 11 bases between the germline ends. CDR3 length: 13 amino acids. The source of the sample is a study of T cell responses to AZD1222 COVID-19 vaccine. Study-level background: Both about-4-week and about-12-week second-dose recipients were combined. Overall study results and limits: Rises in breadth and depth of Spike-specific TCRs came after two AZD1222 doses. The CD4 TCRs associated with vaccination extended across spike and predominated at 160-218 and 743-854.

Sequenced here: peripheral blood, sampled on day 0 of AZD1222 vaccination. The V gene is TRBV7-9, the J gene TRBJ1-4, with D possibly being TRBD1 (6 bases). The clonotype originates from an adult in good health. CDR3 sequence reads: CASSDNRVEKLFF. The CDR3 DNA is TGTGCCAGCAGCGACAACAGGGTTGAAAAACTGTTTTTT.